This T cell receptor (beta chain) was found in a study of blood T cells in healthy people across ages. Together with a sample-barcoded 5' primer, a J-beta primer mix was included in a second PCR lasting about 7 to 11 cycles. Template switching added a 12-random-nucleotide identifier to every cDNA molecule. Each CDR3 protein is one row after TCRdb ran MiXCR on the 5' RACE reads. The data show some 1.6 million distinct CDR3 sequences, 34% seen once. In this sample, this clonotype turned up many times. This sequence was found in a woman aged 30 to 39 in good health. Specimen: blood.

The DNA for the CDR3 is TGTGCCAGCAGTTACGGGTTCGAAAAGAATTCACCCCTCCACTTT. Its translation is CASSYGFEKNSPLHF. This chain links TRBV6-5 with TRBJ1-6, with D hard to call. V was pared by 2 bases and J by 7 bases, with 12 bases between. CDR1 is MNHEY and CDR2 is SVGAGI in the germline V gene. The CDR3 contains 15 residues.